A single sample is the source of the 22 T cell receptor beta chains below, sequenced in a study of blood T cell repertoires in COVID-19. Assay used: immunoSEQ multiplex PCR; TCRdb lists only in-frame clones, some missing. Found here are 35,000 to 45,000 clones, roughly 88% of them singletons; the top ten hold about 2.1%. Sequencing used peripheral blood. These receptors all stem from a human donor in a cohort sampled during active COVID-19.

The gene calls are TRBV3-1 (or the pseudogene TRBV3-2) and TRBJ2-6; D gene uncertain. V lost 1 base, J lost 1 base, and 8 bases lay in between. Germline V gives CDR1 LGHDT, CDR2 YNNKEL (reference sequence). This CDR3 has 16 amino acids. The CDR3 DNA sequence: TGTGCCAGCAGCCAAGGATCCGGTTCTGGGGCCAACGTCCTGACTTTC. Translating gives CASSQGSGSGANVLTF.

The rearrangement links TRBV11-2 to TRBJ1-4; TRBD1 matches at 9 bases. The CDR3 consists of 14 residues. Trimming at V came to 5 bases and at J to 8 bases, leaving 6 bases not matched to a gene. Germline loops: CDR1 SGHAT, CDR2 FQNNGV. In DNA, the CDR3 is TGTGCCAGCAGCCGGGACAGGGTAGGGGAAAAACTGTTTTTT. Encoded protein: CASSRDRVGEKLFF.

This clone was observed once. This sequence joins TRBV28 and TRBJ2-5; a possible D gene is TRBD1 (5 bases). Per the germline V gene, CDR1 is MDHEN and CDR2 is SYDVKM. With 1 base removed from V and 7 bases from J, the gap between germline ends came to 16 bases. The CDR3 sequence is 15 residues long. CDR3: CASSLFSNGQGTQYF. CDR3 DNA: TGTGCCAGCAGTTTATTCAGCAACGGCCAGGGGACCCAGTACTTC.

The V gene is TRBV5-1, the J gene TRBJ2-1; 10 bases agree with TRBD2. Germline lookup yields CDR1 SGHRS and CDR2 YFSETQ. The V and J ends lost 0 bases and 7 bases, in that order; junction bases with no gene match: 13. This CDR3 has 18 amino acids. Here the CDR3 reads CASSLVGPQRGGQNEQFF. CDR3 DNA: TGCGCCAGCAGCTTGGTAGGTCCCCAGCGGGGGGGCCAAAATGAGCAGTTCTTC.

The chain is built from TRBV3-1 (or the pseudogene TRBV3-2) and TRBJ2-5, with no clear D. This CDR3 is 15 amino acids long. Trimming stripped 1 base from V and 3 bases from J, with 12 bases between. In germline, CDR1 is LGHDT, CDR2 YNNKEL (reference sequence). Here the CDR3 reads CASSQGLHMEETQYF. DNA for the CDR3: TGTGCCAGCAGCCAAGGATTACATATGGAAGAGACCCAGTACTTC.

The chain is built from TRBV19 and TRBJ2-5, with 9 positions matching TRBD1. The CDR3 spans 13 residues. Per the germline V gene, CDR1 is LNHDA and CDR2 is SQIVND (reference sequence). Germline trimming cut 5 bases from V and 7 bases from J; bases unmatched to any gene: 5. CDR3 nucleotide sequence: TGTGCCAGTAGTGGGACAGGGCAGGGGACCCAGTACTTC. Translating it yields CASSGTGQGTQYF.

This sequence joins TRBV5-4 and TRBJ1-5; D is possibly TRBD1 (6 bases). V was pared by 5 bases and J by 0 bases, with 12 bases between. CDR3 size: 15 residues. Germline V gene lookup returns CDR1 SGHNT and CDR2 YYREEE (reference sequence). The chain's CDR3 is CASSMGATSNQPQHF. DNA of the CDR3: TGTGCCAGCAGTATGGGGGCAACTAGCAATCAGCCCCAGCATTTT.

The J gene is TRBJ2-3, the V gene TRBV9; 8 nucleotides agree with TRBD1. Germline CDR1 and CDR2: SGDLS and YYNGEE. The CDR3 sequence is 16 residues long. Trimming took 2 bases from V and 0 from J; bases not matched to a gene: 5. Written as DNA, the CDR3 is TGTGCCAGCAGCGTCGGGACAGGCTTGAGCACAGATACGCAGTATTTT. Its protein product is CASSVGTGLSTDTQYF.

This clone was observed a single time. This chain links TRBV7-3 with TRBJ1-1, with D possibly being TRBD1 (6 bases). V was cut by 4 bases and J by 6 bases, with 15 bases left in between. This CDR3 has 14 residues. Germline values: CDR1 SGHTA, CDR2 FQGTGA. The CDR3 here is CASSSGPTGAEAFF. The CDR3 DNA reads TGTGCCAGCAGCTCCGGTCCGACAGGAGCTGAAGCTTTCTTT.

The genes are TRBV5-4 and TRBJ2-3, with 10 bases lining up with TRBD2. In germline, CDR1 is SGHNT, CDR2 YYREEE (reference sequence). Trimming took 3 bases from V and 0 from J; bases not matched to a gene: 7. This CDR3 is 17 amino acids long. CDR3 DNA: TGTGCCAGCAGCTCGGAACCACTAGCGGGGAGCACAGATACGCAGTATTTT. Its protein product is CASSSEPLAGSTDTQYF.

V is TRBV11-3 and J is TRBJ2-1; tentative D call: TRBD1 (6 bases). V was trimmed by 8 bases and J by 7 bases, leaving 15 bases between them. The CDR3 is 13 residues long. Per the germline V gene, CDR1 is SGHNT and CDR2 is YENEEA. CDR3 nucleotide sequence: TGTGCCAGCGGCACAGGGATTAGGAATGAGCAGTTCTTC. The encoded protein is CASGTGIRNEQFF.

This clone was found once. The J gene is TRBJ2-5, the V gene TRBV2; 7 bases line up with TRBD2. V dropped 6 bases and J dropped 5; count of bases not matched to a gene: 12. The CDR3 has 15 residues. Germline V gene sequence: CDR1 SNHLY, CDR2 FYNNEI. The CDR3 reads CASSLGRTRGETQYF. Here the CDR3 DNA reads TGTGCCAGCAGCCTAGGCCGGACGCGGGGGGAGACCCAGTACTTC.

CDR3 nucleotide sequence: TGCAGCGCCCGAGAGGGGGCACAGCAGCCCCAGCATTTT. It translates to CSAREGAQQPQHF. This chain uses TRBV29-1 with TRBJ1-5, with 7 bases fitting TRBD1. This CDR3 spans 13 amino acids. Germline CDR1 SQVTM, CDR2 ANQGSEA. Trimming at V came to 7 bases and at J to 7 bases, leaving 10 bases not matched to a gene.

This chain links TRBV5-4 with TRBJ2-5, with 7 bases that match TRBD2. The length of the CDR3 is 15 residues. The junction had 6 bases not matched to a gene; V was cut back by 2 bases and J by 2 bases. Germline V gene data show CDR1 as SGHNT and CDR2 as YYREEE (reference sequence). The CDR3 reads CASSFPTGGQETQYF. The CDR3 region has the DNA TGTGCCAGCAGCTTCCCCACGGGGGGACAAGAGACCCAGTACTTC.

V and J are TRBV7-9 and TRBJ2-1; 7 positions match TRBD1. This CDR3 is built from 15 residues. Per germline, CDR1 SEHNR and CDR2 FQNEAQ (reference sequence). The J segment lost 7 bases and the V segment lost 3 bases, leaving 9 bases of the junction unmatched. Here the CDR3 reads CASSFPGGEGNEQFF. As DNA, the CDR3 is TGTGCCAGCAGCTTCCCAGGGGGTGAGGGAAATGAGCAGTTCTTC. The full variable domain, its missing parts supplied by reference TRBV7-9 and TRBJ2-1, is DTGVSQNPRHKITKRGQNVTFRCDPISEHNRLYWYRQTLGQGPEFLTYFQNEAQLEKSRLLSDRFSAERPKGSFSTLEIQRTEQGDSAMYLCASSFPGGEGNEQFFGPGTRLTVL.

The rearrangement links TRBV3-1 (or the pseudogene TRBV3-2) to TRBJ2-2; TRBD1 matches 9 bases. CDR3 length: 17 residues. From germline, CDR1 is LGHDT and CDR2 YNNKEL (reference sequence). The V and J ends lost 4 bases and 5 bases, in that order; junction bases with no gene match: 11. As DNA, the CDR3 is TGTGCCAGCAGCCCCTTAACCGGGACAGGGAGGACCGGGGAGCTGTTTTTT. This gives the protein CASSPLTGTGRTGELFF.

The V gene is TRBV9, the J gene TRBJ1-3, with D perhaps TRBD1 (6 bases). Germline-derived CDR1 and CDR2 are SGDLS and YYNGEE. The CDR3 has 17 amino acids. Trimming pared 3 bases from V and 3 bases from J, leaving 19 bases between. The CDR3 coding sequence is TGTGCCAGCAGCGAGGGACCCTGGGCAGGGGTTGGAAACACCATATATTTT. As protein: CASSEGPWAGVGNTIYF. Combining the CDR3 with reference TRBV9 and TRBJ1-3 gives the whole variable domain DSGVTQTPKHLITATGQRVTLRCSPRSGDLSVYWYQQSLDQGLQFLIQYYNGEERAKGNILERFSAQQFPDLHSELNLSSLELGDSALYFCASSEGPWAGVGNTIYFGEGSWLTVV.

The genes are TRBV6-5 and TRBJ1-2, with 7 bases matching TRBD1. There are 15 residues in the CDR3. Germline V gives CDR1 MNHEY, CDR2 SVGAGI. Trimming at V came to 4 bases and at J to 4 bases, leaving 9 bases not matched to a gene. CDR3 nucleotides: TGTGCCAGCAGTTTTACAGGGGTCATCCCCTATGGCTACACCTTC. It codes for CASSFTGVIPYGYTF.

The CDR3 sequence: CASSQLGREEQETQYF. The CDR3 DNA follows: TGTGCCAGCAGCCAATTGGGCAGGGAAGAACAAGAGACCCAGTACTTC. V is TRBV3-1 (or the pseudogene TRBV3-2) and J is TRBJ2-5; D might be TRBD1 (5 bases). Germline CDR1 reads LGHDT; CDR2 reads YNNKEL (reference sequence). CDR3 size: 16 residues. The V end was cut by 2 bases, the J end by 2 bases, with 15 bases between.

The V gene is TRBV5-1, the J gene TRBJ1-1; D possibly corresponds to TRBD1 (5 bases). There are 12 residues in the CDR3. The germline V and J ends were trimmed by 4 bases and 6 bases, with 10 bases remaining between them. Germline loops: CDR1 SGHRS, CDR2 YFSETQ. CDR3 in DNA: TGCGCCAGCAGCCCCCCGGGGGCTGAAGCTTTCTTT. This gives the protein CASSPPGAEAFF. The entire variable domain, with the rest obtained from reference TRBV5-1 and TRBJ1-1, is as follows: KAGVTQTPRYLIKTRGQQVTLSCSPISGHRSVSWYQQTPGQGLQFLFEYFSETQRNKGNFPGRFSGRQFSNSRSEMNVSTLELGDSALYLCASSPPGAEAFFGQGTRLTVV.

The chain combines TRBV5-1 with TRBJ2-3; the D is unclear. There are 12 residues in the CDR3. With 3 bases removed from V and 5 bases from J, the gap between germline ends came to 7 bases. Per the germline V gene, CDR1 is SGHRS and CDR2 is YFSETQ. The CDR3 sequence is CASSSERDTQYF. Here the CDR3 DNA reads TGCGCCAGCAGCTCTGAGAGAGATACGCAGTATTTT.

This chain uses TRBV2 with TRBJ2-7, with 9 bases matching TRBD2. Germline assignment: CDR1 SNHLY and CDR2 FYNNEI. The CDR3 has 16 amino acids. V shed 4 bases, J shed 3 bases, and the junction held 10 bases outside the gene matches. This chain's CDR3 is CASSGIQRGDIYEQYF. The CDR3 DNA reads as TGTGCCAGCAGTGGGATTCAGCGGGGGGACATCTACGAGCAGTACTTC. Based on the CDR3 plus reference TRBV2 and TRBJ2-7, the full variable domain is EPEVTQTPSHQVTQMGQEVILRCVPISNHLYFYWYRQILGQKVEFLVSFYNNEISEKSEIFDDQFSVERPDGSNFTLKIRSTKLEDSAMYFCASSGIQRGDIYEQYFGPGTRLTVT.